What follows are 5 T cell receptor beta chains derived from one specimen sequenced in a study of regulatory T cells in long-lasting Graves disease. Assembly of TCR beta libraries relied on iRepertoire HTBI primers together with Arm-PCR of CDR3 regions. MiXCR, run by TCRdb on the multiplex PCR reads, gives a single entry per CDR3 protein. Here the sample spans some 450,000 distinct CDR3 sequences, 23% being singletons. Time point noted: persistent/refractory GD, antithyroid drugs over 5 years with positive TRAb. PBMCs were the source of the RNA used for TCR sequencing. The starting material was peripheral blood mononuclear cells (PBMCs), obtained when the disease was refractory, from a patient treated with antithyroid drugs. Receptors originate from a female donor with Graves disease.

Points on this clonotype: A much larger clonotype is one base distant, so this may be a read error. The chain recombines TRBV11-2 with TRBJ1-4; no clear D. CDR3 size: 14 residues. The germline gives CDR1 SGHAT, CDR2 FQNNGV. The chain's CDR3 is CASSPQVDKENLFF. The DNA of the CDR3 is TGTGCCAGCAGCCCGCAGGTCGATAAGGAAAACCTGTTTTTT.

This clonotype has just a few counts. The chain uses TRBV20-1 and TRBJ2-5; 14 bases fit TRBD2. V shed 3 bases, J shed 4 bases, and the junction held 13 bases outside the gene matches. The CDR3 is 18 amino acids. Per the germline V gene, CDR1 is DFQATT and CDR2 is SNEGSKA (reference sequence). The CDR3 nucleotides are TGCAGTGCTAGGACACCCGGGACTAGCGGGAGTCGAGGAGAGACCCAGTACTTC. Its protein is CSARTPGTSGSRGETQYF.

This clonotype was seen many times. The chain recombines TRBV5-1 with TRBJ1-2, with D unclear. The CDR3 runs to 13 residues. V gave up 2 bases and J gave up 4 bases, with 9 bases separating them. Germline V gene sequence: CDR1 SGHRS, CDR2 YFSETQ. The CDR3 is CASSLEAGYGYTF. In DNA form, the CDR3 reads TGCGCCAGCAGCTTAGAGGCAGGCTATGGCTACACCTTC.

This clonotype has a count of ten or more. V and J are TRBV2 and TRBJ1-1; D unclear. V was shortened by 3 bases and J by 0 bases, with 11 bases between the two germline ends. The germline gives CDR1 SNHLY, CDR2 FYNNEI. The CDR3 has 15 residues. In nucleotides, the CDR3 is TGTGCCAGCAGTGAGTCAAAACAGCTGAACACTGAAGCTTTCTTT. Translating it yields CASSESKQLNTEAFF. Looking up the rest from reference TRBV2 and TRBJ1-1 gives the full variable domain: EPEVTQTPSHQVTQMGQEVILRCVPISNHLYFYWYRQILGQKVEFLVSFYNNEISEKSEIFDDQFSVERPDGSNFTLKIRSTKLEDSAMYFCASSESKQLNTEAFFGQGTRLTVV.

This clonotype was seen just once. A single base separates this from a much larger clone, so it may be a read error. This chain links TRBV11-3 with TRBJ1-1; 7 bases are shared with TRBD1. This CDR3 is 15 amino acids long. The J segment lost 0 bases and the V segment lost 5 bases, leaving 6 bases of the junction unmatched. The V gene's germline CDR1 is SGHNT and CDR2 YENEEA. The CDR3 sequence is CASSARQGVNTEAFF. The CDR3 DNA reads as TGTGCCAGCAGCGCCCGACAGGGAGTGAACACTGAAGCTTTCTTT.